This T cell receptor beta chain was identified in a study of blood T cell repertoires in COVID-19. Study context: Acute-phase and convalescent COVID-19 samples originated in the United States, Italy and Spain.

Original processing methods: Counts of nucleated cells, estimated from reference gene primer amplification, were obtained. The table came from immunoSEQ multiplex PCR; TCRdb's copy has only in-frame clones and leaves some out. The DNA gave D and trimming, while V, J and clone size come from that table. The data show 300,000 to 400,000 clones, 86% seen once. On this clone: Within the sample, other DNA sequences also encode this same CDR3.

Adults between roughly 18 and 90 years of age took part from 20 to 25 US areas. V lost 0 bases and J lost 6; bases outside the gene matches: 3. CDR1 and CDR2 (germline): SGHTA, FQGNSA. The CDR3 spans 16 residues. Sequenced material: PBMCs or T cells enriched from blood (not recorded which). This chain uses TRBV7-2 with TRBJ1-6; 9 bases match TRBD1. The TCR originated in a woman aged 40 to 50 with acute COVID-19. The CDR3 nucleotides read TGTGCCAGCAGCTTAGCAGGACAGGGGTCTAATTCACCCCTCCACTTT. This translates into CASSLAGQGSNSPLHF.